The sample holds a few counts of the clone carrying this T cell receptor (beta chain). Its target is not known. This sample is part of a study of T-cell memory formation after mild COVID-19. Study information: In these data, TCR clusters were largely donor specific.

Whole-study findings and limits: Memory sampled before infection contained some responding clones, suggesting cross-reactive memory joined. Mainly in CM and EM were contracting CD4+ clones; CD8+ were in EMRA.

From 5'RACE with constant-segment primers came TCR alpha and TCR beta cDNA libraries that carried sample barcodes and UMIs. TCRdb used MiXCR to reprocess the 5' RACE reads, holding one entry per CDR3 protein. This table holds 200,000 or so distinct CDR3 sequences, around 9.5% found once. CDR1 is LGHNA, CDR2 YSLEER, per germline. This CDR3 region has 16 residues. Trimming removed 5 bases at V and 2 bases at J, with 16 bases between. The rearrangement joins TRBV4-3 to TRBJ2-1; D ambiguous. The sequence derives from a young man who had mild COVID-19 (a few samples of this study predate the infection). Cell type and time point are not known. Sequenced material: PBMCs or a T cell subset sorted from them (not recorded which). CDR3 residues: CASSNIIRMTYNEQFF. For the CDR3, the DNA is TGCGCCAGCAGCAATATAATAAGGATGACCTACAATGAGCAGTTCTTC.